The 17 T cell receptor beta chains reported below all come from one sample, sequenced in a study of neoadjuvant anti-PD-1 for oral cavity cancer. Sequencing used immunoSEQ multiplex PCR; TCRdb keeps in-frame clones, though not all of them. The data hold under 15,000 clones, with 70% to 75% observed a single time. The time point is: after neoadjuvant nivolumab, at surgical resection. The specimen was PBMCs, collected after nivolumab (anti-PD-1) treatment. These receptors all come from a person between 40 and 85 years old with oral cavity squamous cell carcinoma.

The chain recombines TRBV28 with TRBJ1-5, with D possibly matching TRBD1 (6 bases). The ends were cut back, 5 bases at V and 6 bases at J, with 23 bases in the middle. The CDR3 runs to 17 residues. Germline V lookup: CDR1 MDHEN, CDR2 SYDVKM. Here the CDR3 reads CASSTPLPQGVIQPQHF. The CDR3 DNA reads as TGTGCCAGCAGTACACCCCTCCCACAGGGAGTCATTCAGCCCCAGCATTTT.

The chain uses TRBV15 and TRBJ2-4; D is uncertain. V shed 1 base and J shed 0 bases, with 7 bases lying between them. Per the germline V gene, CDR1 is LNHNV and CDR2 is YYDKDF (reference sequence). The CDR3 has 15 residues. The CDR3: CATSRASIAKNIQYF. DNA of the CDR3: TGTGCCACCAGCAGAGCTTCGATAGCCAAAAACATTCAGTACTTC.

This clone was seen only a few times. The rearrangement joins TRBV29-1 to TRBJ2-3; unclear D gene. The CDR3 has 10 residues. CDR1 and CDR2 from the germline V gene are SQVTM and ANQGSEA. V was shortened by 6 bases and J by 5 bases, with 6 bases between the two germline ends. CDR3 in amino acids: CSVKLDTQYF. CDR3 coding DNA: TGCAGCGTAAAACTAGATACGCAGTATTTT.

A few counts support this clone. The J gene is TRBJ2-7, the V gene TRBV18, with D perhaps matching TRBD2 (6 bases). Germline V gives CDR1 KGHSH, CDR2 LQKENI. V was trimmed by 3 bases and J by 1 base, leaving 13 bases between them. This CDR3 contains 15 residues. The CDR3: CASSPGTYPSYEQYF. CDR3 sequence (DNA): TGTGCCAGCTCACCTGGGACTTATCCTTCCTACGAGCAGTACTTC.

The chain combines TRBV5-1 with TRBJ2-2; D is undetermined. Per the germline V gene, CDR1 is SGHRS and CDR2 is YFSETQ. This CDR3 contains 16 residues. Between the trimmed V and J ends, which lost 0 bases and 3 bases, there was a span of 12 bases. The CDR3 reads CASSLESGGYTGELFF. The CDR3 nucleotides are TGCGCCAGCAGCTTGGAGTCGGGCGGATACACCGGGGAGCTGTTTTTT.

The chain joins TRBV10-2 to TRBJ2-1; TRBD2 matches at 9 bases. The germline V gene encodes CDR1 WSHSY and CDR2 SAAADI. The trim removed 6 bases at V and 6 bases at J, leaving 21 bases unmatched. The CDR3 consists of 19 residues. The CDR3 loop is CASSYSLAGNLPSRNEQFF. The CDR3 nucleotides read TGCGCCAGCAGCTATTCCCTAGCGGGGAACCTCCCGTCGCGCAATGAGCAGTTCTTC.

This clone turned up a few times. The CDR3 region is CASSEFEGNNEKLFF. The DNA for the CDR3 is TGTGCCAGCAGTGAATTTGAGGGGAATAATGAAAAACTGTTTTTT. V usage is TRBV6-1 and J usage is TRBJ1-4; a weak D match, TRBD1 (5 bases). The germline CDR1 and CDR2 sequences are MNHNS and SASEGT. This CDR3 is built from 15 residues. Trimming removed 2 bases from V and 4 bases from J, with 11 bases in between.

The CDR3 is CASSTYRGFNEQYF. CDR3 DNA sequence: TGTGCCAGCAGCACCTACAGGGGTTTTAACGAGCAGTACTTC. This chain uses TRBV28 with TRBJ2-7; TRBD1 matches 7 bases. The CDR3 runs 14 residues. The J segment lost 5 bases and the V segment lost 6 bases, leaving 10 bases of the junction unmatched. CDR1 is MDHEN, CDR2 SYDVKM, per germline. Together with reference TRBV28 and TRBJ2-7, the CDR3 gives the full variable domain: DVKVTQSSRYLVKRTGEKVFLECVQDMDHENMFWYRQDPGLGLRLIYFSYDVKMKEKGDIPEGYSVSREKKERFSLILESASTNQTSMYLCASSTYRGFNEQYFGPGTRLTVT.

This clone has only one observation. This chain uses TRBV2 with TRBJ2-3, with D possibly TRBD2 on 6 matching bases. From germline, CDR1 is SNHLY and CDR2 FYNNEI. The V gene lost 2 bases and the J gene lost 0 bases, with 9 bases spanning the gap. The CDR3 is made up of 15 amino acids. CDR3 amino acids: CASSERRDSTDTQYF. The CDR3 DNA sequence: TGTGCCAGCAGTGAAAGGCGGGACAGCACAGATACGCAGTATTTT.

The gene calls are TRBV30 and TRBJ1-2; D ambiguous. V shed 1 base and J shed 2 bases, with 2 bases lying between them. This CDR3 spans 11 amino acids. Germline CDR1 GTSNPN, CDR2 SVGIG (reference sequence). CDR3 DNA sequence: TGTGCCTGGAGTGGGAACTATGGCTACACCTTC. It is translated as CAWSGNYGYTF.

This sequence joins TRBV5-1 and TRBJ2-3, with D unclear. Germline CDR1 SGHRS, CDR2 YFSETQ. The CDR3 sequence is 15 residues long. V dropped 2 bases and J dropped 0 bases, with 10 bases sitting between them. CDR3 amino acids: CASSFKGSSTDTQYF. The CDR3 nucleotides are TGCGCCAGCAGCTTTAAAGGCTCCAGCACAGATACGCAGTATTTT.

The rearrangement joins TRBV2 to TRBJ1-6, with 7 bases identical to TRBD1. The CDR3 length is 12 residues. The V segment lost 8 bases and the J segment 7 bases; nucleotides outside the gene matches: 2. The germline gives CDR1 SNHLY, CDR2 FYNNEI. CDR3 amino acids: CASGTVNSPLHF. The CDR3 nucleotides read TGTGCCAGCGGGACAGTAAATTCACCCCTCCACTTT. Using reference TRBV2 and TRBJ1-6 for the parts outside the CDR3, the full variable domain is EPEVTQTPSHQVTQMGQEVILRCVPISNHLYFYWYRQILGQKVEFLVSFYNNEISEKSEIFDDQFSVERPDGSNFTLKIRSTKLEDSAMYFCASGTVNSPLHFGNGTRLTVT.

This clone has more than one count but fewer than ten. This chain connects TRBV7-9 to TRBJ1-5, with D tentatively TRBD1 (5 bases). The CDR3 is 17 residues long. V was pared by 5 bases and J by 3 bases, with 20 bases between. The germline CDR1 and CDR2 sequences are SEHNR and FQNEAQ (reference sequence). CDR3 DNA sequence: TGTGCCAGCAGCCCCGGACCGGGGGGGATAAACAATCAGCCCCAGCATTTT. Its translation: CASSPGPGGINNQPQHF.

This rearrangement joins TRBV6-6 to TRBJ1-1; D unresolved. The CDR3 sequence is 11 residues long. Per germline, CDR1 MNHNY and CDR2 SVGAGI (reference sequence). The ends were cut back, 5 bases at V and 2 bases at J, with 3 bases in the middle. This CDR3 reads CASSPNTEAFF. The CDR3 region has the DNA TGTGCCAGCAGTCCCAACACTGAAGCTTTCTTT.

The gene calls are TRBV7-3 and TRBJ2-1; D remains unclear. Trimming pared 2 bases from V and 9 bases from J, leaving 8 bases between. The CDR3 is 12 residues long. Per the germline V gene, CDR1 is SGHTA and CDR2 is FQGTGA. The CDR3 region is CASSLEIGEQFF. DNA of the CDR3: TGTGCCAGCAGCTTAGAGATAGGTGAGCAGTTCTTC.

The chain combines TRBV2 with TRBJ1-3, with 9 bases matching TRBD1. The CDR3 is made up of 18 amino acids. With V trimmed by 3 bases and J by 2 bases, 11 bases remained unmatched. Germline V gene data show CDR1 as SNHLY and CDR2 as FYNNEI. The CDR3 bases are TGTGCCAGCAGTGATCCTCGACAGGGGGAAACGGCTGGAAACACCATATATTTT. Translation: CASSDPRQGETAGNTIYF.

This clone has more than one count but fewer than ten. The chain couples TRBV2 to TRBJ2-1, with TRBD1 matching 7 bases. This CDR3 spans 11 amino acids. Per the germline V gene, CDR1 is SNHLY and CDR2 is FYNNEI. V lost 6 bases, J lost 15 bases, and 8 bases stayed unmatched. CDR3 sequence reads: CASREGAVTFF. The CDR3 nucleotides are TGTGCCAGCAGAGAGGGGGCGGTTACGTTCTTC.